Listed below are T cell receptor beta chains from one sample, sequenced in a study of T cell responses to AZD1222 COVID-19 vaccine. Repertoires were generated with immunoSEQ multiplex PCR, while TCRdb's copy carries only in-frame clones and drops some. The sample records approximately 140,000 clones, approximately 90% being singletons. The sample in question was peripheral blood, obtained on day 0 of MenACWY control vaccination. The source of these receptors is an adult in good health. Each CDR3 is given with its conserved first and last residue. The D gene is left open where the match is weak. Clone size is stated in some rows and not others, as once, few, many or a class when expanded.

.	once	TRBV18	TRBJ1-1	CASSPAVQVGWAYTEAFF	TGTGCCAGCTCACCAGCCGTACAGGTGGGGTGGGCGTACACTGAAGCTTTCTTT
.	.	TRBV9	TRBJ2-3	CASSFRGAPDTQYF	TGTGCCAGCAGTTTCAGGGGGGCCCCAGATACGCAGTATTTT
TRBD1	.	TRBV19	TRBJ2-2	CASSWDRFFTGELFF	TGTGCCAGTAGTTGGGACAGGTTTTTCACCGGGGAGCTGTTTTTT
.	.	TRBV28	TRBJ1-6	CASRWSARTDNSPLHF	TGTGCCAGCAGATGGTCCGCCCGGACAGATAATTCACCCCTCCACTTT
.	once	TRBV10-3	TRBJ1-2	CAIAGGSQEKANGYTF	TGTGCCATCGCCGGAGGTTCGCAGGAAAAGGCGAATGGCTACACCTTC
.	.	TRBV6-5	TRBJ1-1	CASSYSGGAEAFF	TGTGCCAGCAGTTACTCGGGGGGTGCTGAAGCTTTCTTT
.	.	TRBV7-9	TRBJ2-1	CASSSVQGRSYNEQFF	TGTGCCAGCAGCTCTGTGCAGGGGAGATCCTACAATGAGCAGTTCTTC
TRBD2	.	TRBV27	TRBJ2-3	CASSGTSGRRKRTDTQYF	TGTGCCAGCAGTGGGACTAGCGGGAGAAGGAAGAGGACAGATACGCAGTATTTT
.	few	TRBV10-1	TRBJ1-1	CASSQTRETEAFF	TGCGCCAGCAGTCAGACCAGGGAGACTGAAGCTTTCTTT
TRBD1	.	TRBV19	TRBJ1-2	CASSPDRGRSGYTF	TGTGCCAGTAGCCCGGACAGGGGTAGATCTGGCTACACCTTC
TRBD2	.	TRBV5-1	TRBJ2-5	CASSSGLAGGQETQYF	TGCGCCAGCAGCTCTGGACTAGCGGGGGGCCAGGAGACCCAGTACTTC
TRBD1	.	TRBV6-6	TRBJ1-3	CASSPGTGGPTGGNTIYF	TGTGCCAGCAGTCCCGGGACAGGGGGCCCGACGGGAGGAAACACCATATATTTT
TRBD1	.	TRBV9	TRBJ2-5	CASSRGTGGDGVTQYF	TGTGCCAGCAGCCGTGGGACAGGGGGAGACGGAGTGACCCAGTACTTC
.	.	TRBV14	TRBJ1-2	CASSQQGFYGYTF	TGTGCCAGCAGCCAACAGGGTTTTTATGGCTACACCTTC
.	.	TRBV27	TRBJ1-1	CASSEGTEAFF	TGTGCCAGCAGTGAGGGAACTGAAGCTTTCTTT